The T cell receptor beta chain under discussion was sequenced for a study of blood T cell repertoires in COVID-19. Original processing notes: Amplification with reference gene primers provided the estimates of nucleated cell counts. Produced via immunoSEQ multiplex PCR; TCRdb's table is partial and in-frame only. The DNA was the basis for D and trimming; V, J and clone size are from that table. The table has roughly 290,000 clones, 80% to 90% seen once. Germline V gene sequence: CDR1 MNHNS, CDR2 SASEGT. This CDR3 region has 15 residues. The germline V and J ends were trimmed by 1 base and 7 bases, with 11 bases remaining between them.

Sequenced material: peripheral blood. The V call is TRBV6-1, the J call TRBJ1-6; possibly TRBD1 for D (5 bases). The TCR was taken from a young man with acute or convalescent COVID-19. DNA for the CDR3: TGTGCCAGCAGTGAAGTTAAGGCAGGGAATTCACCCCTCCACTTT. Translating it yields CASSEVKAGNSPLHF.